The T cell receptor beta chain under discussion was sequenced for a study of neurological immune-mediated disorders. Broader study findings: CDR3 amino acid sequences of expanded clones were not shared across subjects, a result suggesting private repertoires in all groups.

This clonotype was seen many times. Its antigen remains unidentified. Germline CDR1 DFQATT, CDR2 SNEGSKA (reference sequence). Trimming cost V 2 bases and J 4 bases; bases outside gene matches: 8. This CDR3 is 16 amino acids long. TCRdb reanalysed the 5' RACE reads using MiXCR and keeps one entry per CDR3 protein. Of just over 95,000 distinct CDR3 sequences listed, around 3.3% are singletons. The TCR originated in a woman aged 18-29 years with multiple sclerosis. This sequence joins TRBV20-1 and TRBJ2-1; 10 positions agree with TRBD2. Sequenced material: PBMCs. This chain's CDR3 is CSARLRLAGDYNEQFF. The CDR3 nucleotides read TGCAGTGCTAGATTGAGGCTAGCGGGGGATTACAATGAGCAGTTCTTC.